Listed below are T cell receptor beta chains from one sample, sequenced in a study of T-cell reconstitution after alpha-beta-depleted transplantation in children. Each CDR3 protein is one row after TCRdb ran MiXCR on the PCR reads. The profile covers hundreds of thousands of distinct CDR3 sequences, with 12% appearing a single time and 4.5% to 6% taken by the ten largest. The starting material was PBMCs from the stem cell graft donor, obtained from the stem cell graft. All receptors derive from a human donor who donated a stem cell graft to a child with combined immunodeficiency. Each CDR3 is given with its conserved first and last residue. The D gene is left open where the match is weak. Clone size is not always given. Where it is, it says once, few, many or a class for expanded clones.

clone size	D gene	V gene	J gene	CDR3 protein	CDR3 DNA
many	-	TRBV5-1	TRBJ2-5	CASNRRGEETQYF	TGCGCCAGCAACCGGAGGGGCGAAGAGACCCAGTACTTC
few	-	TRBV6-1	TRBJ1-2	CASKRGSGSPYGYTF	TGTGCCAGCAAAAGGGGCTCAGGCTCCCCCTATGGCTACACCTTC
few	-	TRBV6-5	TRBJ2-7	CASSSDPQDDEQYF	TGTGCCAGCAGTTCGGACCCTCAGGACGACGAGCAGTACTTC
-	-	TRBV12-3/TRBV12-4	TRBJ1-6	CASSPGYSPLHF	TGTGCCAGCAGTCCTGGGTATTCACCCCTCCACTTT
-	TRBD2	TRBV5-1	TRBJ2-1	CASSYRLAGANEQFF	TGCGCCAGCAGCTATCGACTAGCGGGAGCCAATGAGCAGTTCTTC
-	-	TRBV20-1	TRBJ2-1	CSAMGEEQAAYEQFF	TGCAGTGCGATGGGAGAAGAACAGGCGGCATATGAGCAGTTCTTC
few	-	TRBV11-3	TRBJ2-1	CASSLLKGSGSEQFF	TGTGCCAGCAGCCTACTAAAGGGGTCTGGATCTGAGCAGTTCTTC
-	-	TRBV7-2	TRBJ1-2	CASSLAPVAPTGANYGYTF	TGTGCCAGCAGCTTAGCTCCCGTGGCCCCGACGGGAGCTAACTATGGCTACACCTTC
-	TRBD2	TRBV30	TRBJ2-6	CAWRYGGNGANVLTF	TGTGCCTGGAGGTACGGGGGGAACGGGGCCAACGTCCTGACTTTC
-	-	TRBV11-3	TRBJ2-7	CASSLVYRWGGSYEQYF	TGTGCCAGCAGCTTAGTGTACAGGTGGGGTGGATCCTACGAGCAGTACTTC
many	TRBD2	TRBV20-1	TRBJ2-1	CSATPLAGGWDEQFF	TGCAGTGCTACCCCTCTAGCGGGAGGATGGGATGAGCAGTTCTTC
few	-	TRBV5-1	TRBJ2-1	CASSLVGGMGSEQFF	TGCGCCAGCAGCTTGGTAGGCGGGATGGGGTCGGAGCAGTTCTTC
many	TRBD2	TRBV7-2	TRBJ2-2	CASSPPSGRNTGELFF	TGTGCCAGCAGCCCCCCCAGCGGGAGAAACACCGGGGAGCTGTTTTTT
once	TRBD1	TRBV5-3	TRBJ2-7	CARGPTPGQRLGDEQYF	TGTGCCAGGGGCCCAACCCCGGGACAGCGCCTAGGGGACGAGCAGTACTTC
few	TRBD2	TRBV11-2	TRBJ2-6	CASSLGGLASISGANVLTF	TGTGCCAGCAGCTTGGGGGGACTAGCTAGTATATCTGGGGCCAACGTCCTGACTTTC
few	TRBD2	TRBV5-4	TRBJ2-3	CASSFPGGGDTDTQYF	TGTGCCAGCAGCTTCCCTGGGGGGGGAGACACAGATACGCAGTATTTT
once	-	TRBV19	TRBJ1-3	CASSIPGGSSGNTIYF	TGTGCCAGTAGTATCCCCGGCGGCAGCTCTGGAAACACCATATATTTT
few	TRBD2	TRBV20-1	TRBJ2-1	CSARVFSGTSESLSYNEQFF	TGCAGTGCTAGAGTGTTTTCCGGGACTAGCGAGAGTTTATCCTACAATGAGCAGTTCTTC
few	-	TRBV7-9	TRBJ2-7	CASSLMPSYEQYF	TGTGCCAGCAGCTTAATGCCTTCCTACGAGCAGTACTTC
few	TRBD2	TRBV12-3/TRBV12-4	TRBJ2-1	CASSVNSGRAYNEQFF	TGTGCCAGCAGTGTTAATAGCGGGAGGGCCTACAATGAGCAGTTCTTC
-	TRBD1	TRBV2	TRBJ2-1	CASREPTTGFYPYNEQFF	TGTGCCAGCAGGGAACCTACGACAGGGTTCTACCCTTACAATGAGCAGTTCTTC
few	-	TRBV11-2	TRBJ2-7	CASSLRTYLPIYEQYF	TGTGCCAGCAGCCTCAGGACTTATTTACCTATCTACGAGCAGTACTTC
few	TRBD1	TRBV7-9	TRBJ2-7	CASSTLGTADYEQYF	TGTGCCAGCAGCACCCTCGGGACAGCGGACTACGAGCAGTACTTC
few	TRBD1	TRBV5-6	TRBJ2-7	CASSYGQGGYEQYF	TGTGCCAGCAGCTATGGACAGGGGGGATACGAGCAGTACTTC
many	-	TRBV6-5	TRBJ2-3	CASRPGLRDADTQYF	TGTGCCAGCAGACCGGGACTCAGAGACGCAGATACGCAGTATTTT
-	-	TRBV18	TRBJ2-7	CASSPPQPYEQYF	TGTGCCAGCTCACCACCACAGCCCTACGAGCAGTACTTC
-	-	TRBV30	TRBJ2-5	CACQDYYQYF	TGTGCCTGCCAGGACTACTACCAGTACTTC
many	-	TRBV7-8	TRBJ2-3	CASSLGVRPSGQDTQYF	TGTGCCAGCAGCTTAGGGGTTAGGCCTAGCGGACAGGATACGCAGTATTTT
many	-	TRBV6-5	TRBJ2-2	CASSSQGTPGTGELFF	TGTGCCAGCAGTTCTCAGGGAACTCCAGGCACCGGGGAGCTGTTTTTT
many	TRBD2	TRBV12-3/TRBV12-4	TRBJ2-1	CASSRLAGGENEQFF	TGTGCCAGCAGCCGACTAGCGGGAGGAGAAAATGAGCAGTTCTTC
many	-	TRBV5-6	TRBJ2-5	CASSFQGGETQYF	TGTGCCAGCAGTTTTCAGGGCGGAGAGACCCAGTACTTC
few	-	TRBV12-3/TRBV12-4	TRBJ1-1	CASSRRYTEAFF	TGTGCCAGCAGCCGCCGGTACACTGAAGCTTTCTTT
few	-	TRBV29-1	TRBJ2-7	CSVVRQRGSYEQYF	TGCAGCGTCGTCAGGCAGCGCGGATCCTACGAGCAGTACTTC
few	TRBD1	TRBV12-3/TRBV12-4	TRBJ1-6	CASSFGQGAISSPLHF	TGTGCCAGCAGTTTCGGGCAGGGGGCGATCTCTTCACCCCTCCACTTT
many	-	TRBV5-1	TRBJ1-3	CASSLDRLSGNTIYF	TGCGCCAGCAGCTTGGACAGGCTCTCTGGAAACACCATATATTTT
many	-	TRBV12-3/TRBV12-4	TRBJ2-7	CASSLAASGIYEQYF	TGTGCCAGCAGTTTAGCGGCTTCTGGTATCTACGAGCAGTACTTC
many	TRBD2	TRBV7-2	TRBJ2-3	CASSWTSGGLDTQYF	TGTGCCAGCAGCTGGACTAGCGGGGGGTTAGATACGCAGTATTTT
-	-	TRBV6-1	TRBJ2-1	CATRDPIYNEQFF	TGTGCCACCCGGGACCCCATCTACAATGAGCAGTTCTTC
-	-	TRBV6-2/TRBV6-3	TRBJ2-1	CASSSGSPYNDQFF	TGTGCCAGCAGTTCCGGTAGCCCCTACAATGACCAGTTCTTC
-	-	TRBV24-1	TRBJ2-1	CATSDLQGNNEQFF	TGTGCCACCAGTGACTTACAGGGAAACAATGAGCAGTTCTTC
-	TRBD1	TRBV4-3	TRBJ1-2	CASSQAGGAWSGYTF	TGCGCCAGCAGCCAAGCAGGGGGCGCATGGTCTGGCTACACCTTC
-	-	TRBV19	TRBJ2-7	CASSISYPTYEQYF	TGTGCCAGTAGTATAAGTTACCCCACCTACGAGCAGTACTTC
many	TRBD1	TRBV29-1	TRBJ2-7	CSGQGLHEQYF	TGCAGCGGACAGGGGCTACACGAGCAGTACTTC
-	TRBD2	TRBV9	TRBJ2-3	CASSVAASGGGTQYF	TGTGCCAGCAGCGTAGCGGCTAGCGGGGGGGGTACGCAGTATTTT
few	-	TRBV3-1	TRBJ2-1	CASSHYSGPGQFF	TGTGCCAGCAGCCATTATTCAGGACCCGGACAGTTCTTC
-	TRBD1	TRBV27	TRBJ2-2	CASSFGQGAGELFF	TGTGCCAGCAGTTTTGGACAGGGGGCCGGGGAGCTGTTTTTT
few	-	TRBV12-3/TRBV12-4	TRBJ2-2	CASSKTNTGELFF	TGTGCCAGCAGTAAGACAAACACCGGGGAGCTGTTTTTT
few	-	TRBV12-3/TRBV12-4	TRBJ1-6	CASRGPNSPLHF	TGTGCCAGCCGCGGGCCTAACTCACCCCTCCACTTT
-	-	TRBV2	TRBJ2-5	CASSDGGQLETQYF	TGTGCCAGCAGTGATGGAGGACAACTGGAGACCCAGTACTTC